This T cell receptor (beta chain) comes out of a study of neurological immune-mediated disorders. This clonotype was recorded many times. Synthesis of cDNA used 5'RACE (with 10-nucleotide random UMIs). TCRdb re-called the 5' RACE reads with MiXCR, one entry per CDR3 protein. The repertoire holds 30,000 to 35,000 distinct CDR3 sequences, with under 30% as singletons. From germline, CDR1 is DFQATT and CDR2 SNEGSKA (reference sequence). The V segment lost 6 bases and the J segment 3 bases; nucleotides outside the gene matches: 3. The length of the CDR3 is 15 residues. This chain connects TRBV20-1 to TRBJ2-3; 16 bases are a match to TRBD2. Source material: CD4+ T cells from blood. The receptor comes from a man aged 45-65 years with HTLV-1-associated myelopathy (HAM/TSP). CDR3 DNA sequence: TGCAGTGCCGGGACTAGCGGGGGGGTTACAGATACGCAGTATTTT. Encoded protein: CSAGTSGGVTDTQYF.